The clone carrying this T cell receptor (beta chain) has just one count. The record originates from a study of T cell changes during pregnancy in multiple sclerosis. CDR1 and CDR2 (germline): MNHEY, SMNVEV (reference sequence). CDR3 length: 11 amino acids. Trimming removed 9 bases at V and 8 bases at J, with 10 bases between. Clones were read by immunoSEQ multiplex PCR, and TCRdb kept only the in-frame ones, dropping some. The sample shows some 21,000 clones, around 89% of them seen only once. The source material was CD8+ T cells from peripheral blood mononuclear cells, sampled in the second trimester of pregnancy. This sequence was found in a female donor in good health, enrolled as a control in a pregnancy study. V usage is TRBV27 and J usage is TRBJ2-2; D not resolved. The CDR3 coding sequence is TGTGCCAGGATTGGTAGTGGGGAGCTGTTTTTT. This gives the protein CARIGSGELFF.